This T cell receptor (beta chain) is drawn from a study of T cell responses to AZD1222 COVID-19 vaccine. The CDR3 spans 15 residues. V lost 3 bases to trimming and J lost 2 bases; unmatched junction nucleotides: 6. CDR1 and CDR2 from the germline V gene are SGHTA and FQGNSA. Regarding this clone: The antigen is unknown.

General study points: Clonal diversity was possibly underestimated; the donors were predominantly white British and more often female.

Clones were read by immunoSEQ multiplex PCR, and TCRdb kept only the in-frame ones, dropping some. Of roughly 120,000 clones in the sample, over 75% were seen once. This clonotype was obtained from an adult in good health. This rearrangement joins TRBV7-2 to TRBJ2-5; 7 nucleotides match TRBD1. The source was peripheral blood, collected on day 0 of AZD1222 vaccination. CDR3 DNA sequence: TGTGCCAGCAGCTTTACAGGGGTCCCTCAAGAGACCCAGTACTTC. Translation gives CASSFTGVPQETQYF.